These 27 T cell receptor beta chains were sequenced from one sample in a study of metastatic and nonmetastatic thyroid tumors. With MiXCR, TCRdb called clones anew from the PCR reads. The repertoire holds about 93,000 clones, with 9.5% to 15% as singletons. Every patient underwent thyroid surgery untreated. Sequenced: blood. The receptors shown here come from a female donor with papillary thyroid cancer or a benign thyroid nodule (not recorded which). Some clones in this sample may be carry-over from other donors' samples.

This clone was recorded many times. The rearrangement joins TRBV12-3 or TRBV12-4 to TRBJ2-1; D might be TRBD2 (6 bases). CDR3 size: 16 residues. The V and J ends lost 5 bases and 6 bases respectively, with 20 bases between them. The CDR3 DNA sequence: TGTGCCAGCAGTGGGTATCTAGCGAGGGGTGGCAATGAGCAGTTCTTC. Amino acids: CASSGYLARGGNEQFF.

This clone occurred many times. The chain carries TRBV14 and TRBJ2-2; D not resolved. This CDR3 region has 15 residues. V was pared by 0 bases and J by 8 bases, with 13 bases between. The germline V gene encodes CDR1 SGHDN and CDR2 FVKESK. The CDR3 DNA reads TGTGCCAGCAGCCAAGATGGGCCTAGATTGGGGGAGCTGTTTTTT. As protein: CASSQDGPRLGELFF.

This clone has a count of ten or more. CDR3 bases: TGTGCCAGCAGCTTAGGGGGCCACAGGGTCTTAGAGACCCAGTACTTC. Its protein product is CASSLGGHRVLETQYF. The chain employs TRBV7-8 and TRBJ2-5; D may be TRBD1 (6 bases). Deletions cut 1 base from V and 4 bases from J, with 16 bases between. The CDR3 totals 16 residues. Germline V gene sequence: CDR1 SGHVS, CDR2 FQNEAQ. Full variable domain (remainder filled in from reference TRBV7-8 and TRBJ2-5): GAGVSQSPRYKVAKRGQDVALRCDPISGHVSLFWYQQALGQGPEFLTYFQNEAQLDKSGLPSDRFFAERPEGSVSTLKIQRTQQEDSAVYLCASSLGGHRVLETQYFGPGTRLLVL.

In the case of this clone: One end of the junction does not line up with germline, which may come from a read error. The chain recombines TRBV4-3 with TRBJ2-7; D gene uncertain. Looked up from germline, CDR1 is LGHNA and CDR2 is YSLEER. CDR3 length: 15 amino acids. This chain's CDR3 is CANSQDVVDPYEQYF. The CDR3 nucleotides are TGCGCCAACAGCCAAGATGTCGTAGATCCCTACGAGCAGTACTTC.

This clone was seen repeatedly, ten times or more. The chain's CDR3 is CATSRDRGQSYEQYF. CDR3 nucleotides: TGTGCCACCAGCAGAGACCGGGGACAGTCCTACGAGCAGTACTTC. The chain couples TRBV15 to TRBJ2-7; TRBD1 aligns across 7 bases. V dropped 0 bases and J dropped 1; count of bases not matched to a gene: 3. Looked up from germline, CDR1 is LNHNV and CDR2 is YYDKDF (reference sequence). This CDR3 comprises 15 residues.

This clone was seen repeatedly, ten times or more. The V call is TRBV6-2 or TRBV6-3, the J call TRBJ2-5; a weak D match, TRBD2 (7 bases). Trimming took 6 bases from V and 5 from J, leaving 16 bases between them. The CDR3 is made up of 14 amino acids. The germline gives CDR1 MNHEY, CDR2 SVGEGT. This CDR3 reads CASRGAGDSETQYF. In DNA form, the CDR3 reads TGTGCCAGCAGGGGGGCGGGGGACTCTGAGACCCAGTACTTC.

This clone was seen at least ten times. A much larger clone lies a single base off, so this may be a read error. CDR3 in amino acids: CASSPSVDNEQFF. The CDR3 bases are TGTGCCAGCAGTCCGTCCGTGGACAATGAGCAGTTCTTC. V gene TRBV27 combines with J gene TRBJ2-1; D gene uncertain. The V gene lost 5 bases and the J gene lost 5 bases, with 10 bases spanning the gap. The CDR3 is 13 amino acids. Germline CDR1 reads MNHEY; CDR2 reads SMNVEV (reference sequence).

This clone was recorded only once. The CDR3 nucleotides are TGCAGTGCTAGGGCGTCCTCACGGGCAGCCCTCTTCTCCTATAATTCACCCCTCCACTTT. Amino acid sequence: CSARASSRAALFSYNSPLHF. The chain links TRBV20-1 to TRBJ1-6; D is undetermined. V lost 3 bases, J lost 0 bases, and 24 bases lay in between. Germline assignment: CDR1 DFQATT and CDR2 SNEGSKA (reference sequence). This CDR3 region has 20 residues.

The table lists this clone with many counts. The chain recombines TRBV4-3 with TRBJ2-2; TRBD1 matches at 10 bases. The ends lost 0 bases at V and 5 bases at J; junction bases unmatched: 3. The germline V gene encodes CDR1 LGHNA and CDR2 YSLEER. The CDR3 is 16 residues long. For the CDR3, the DNA is TGCGCCAGCAGCCAAGACTGGACAGGGGGTACCGGGGAGCTGTTTTTT. Protein: CASSQDWTGGTGELFF.

This clone was seen repeatedly, ten times or more. This chain connects TRBV6-4 to TRBJ1-1, with 8 bases matching TRBD1. The CDR3 is 20 amino acids. CDR1 is MRHNA, CDR2 SNTAGT, per germline. J was trimmed by 3 bases and V by 6 bases; bases with no gene match: 24. CDR3 in amino acids: CASRSQGAYLLSVVDTEAFF. DNA of the CDR3: TGTGCCAGCAGGTCCCAGGGGGCTTATCTGTTGTCAGTGGTGGACACTGAAGCTTTCTTT.

In regard to this clone: At one of its ends the junction is not consistent with the germline gene, which may arise from a read error. V gene TRBV30 combines with J gene TRBJ2-7, with TRBD1 as a possible D gene (5 bases). This CDR3 contains 14 residues. The germline gives CDR1 GTSNPN, CDR2 SVGIG (reference sequence). DNA of the CDR3: TGTGCCCCACGGTGGACATGGGCGACATACGAGCATTACTTC. Its translation is CAPRWTWATYEHYF.

The V gene is TRBV20-1, the J gene TRBJ2-3; 7 bases fit TRBD2. The length of the CDR3 is 18 residues. Trimming took 0 bases from V and 5 from J; bases not matched to a gene: 17. Per germline, CDR1 DFQATT and CDR2 SNEGSKA (reference sequence). The CDR3 region has the DNA TGCAGTGCTAGAGACCCGCGGCGGTCTAGCGGTGCGGTAGATACGCAGTATTTT. It codes for CSARDPRRSSGAVDTQYF.

The table lists this clone with a few counts. This sample includes further DNA sequences coding for the same CDR3. This chain joins TRBV20-1 and TRBJ1-4; D not certain. Trimming took 6 bases from V and 5 from J, leaving 10 bases between them. CDR1 is DFQATT and CDR2 is SNEGSKA in the germline V gene (reference sequence). This CDR3 is 12 amino acids long. The CDR3 DNA reads TGCAGTGCAACGGGTGCAAATGAAAAACTGTTTTTT. It encodes CSATGANEKLFF.

This clone has ten or more counts. Different DNA sequences within this sample yield the same CDR3. This rearrangement joins TRBV6-2 or TRBV6-3 to TRBJ2-1; the D is unclear. CDR1 is MNHEY and CDR2 is SVGEGT in the germline V gene. The CDR3 contains 16 residues. Trimming took off 6 bases at V and 0 bases at J, with 15 bases between the two ends. The CDR3 loop is CASSLTAPSSYNEQFF. In DNA form, the CDR3 reads TGTGCCAGCAGCCTTACCGCTCCCAGCTCCTACAATGAGCAGTTCTTC.

This clone was seen more than once but under ten times. The rearrangement links TRBV6-4 to TRBJ1-1; D remains unclear. Germline values: CDR1 MRHNA, CDR2 SNTAGT. Deletions cut 0 bases from V and 5 bases from J, with 7 bases between. The CDR3 contains 13 residues. CDR3 nucleotide sequence: TGTGCCAGCAGTGACTCTAGTATGACTGAAGCTTTCTTT. Amino acid sequence: CASSDSSMTEAFF.

The V gene is TRBV20-1, the J gene TRBJ2-1; D might be TRBD2 (5 bases). The CDR3 totals 12 residues. Deletions cut 7 bases from V and 7 bases from J, with 14 bases between. Germline V CDR1 and CDR2: DFQATT, SNEGSKA (reference sequence). CDR3 protein: CSVTRAHNEQFF. DNA for the CDR3: TGCAGTGTGACGCGGGCCCATAATGAGCAGTTCTTC.

This clone was seen repeatedly, ten times or more. This chain links TRBV4-1 with TRBJ1-5; 7 nucleotides match TRBD1. V was clipped by 3 bases and J by 10 bases; unmatched bases: 9. The CDR3 extends over 14 amino acids. Germline CDR1 reads MGHRA; CDR2 reads YSYEKL. The CDR3 spells CASSHEGAAPPQHF. CDR3 DNA: TGCGCCAGCAGCCACGAGGGGGCCGCGCCCCCCCAGCATTTT.

This clone appeared many times. This chain links TRBV20-1 with TRBJ2-7; possibly TRBD1 for D (6 bases). CDR1 is DFQATT and CDR2 is SNEGSKA in the germline V gene (reference sequence). With 5 bases removed from V and 3 bases from J, the gap between germline ends came to 8 bases. This CDR3 has 11 amino acids. The CDR3 spells CSASDSYEQYF. CDR3 DNA sequence: TGCAGTGCTTCGGACAGCTACGAGCAGTACTTC.

The chain links TRBV28 to TRBJ2-1, with D perhaps TRBD1 or TRBD2 (5 bases each). The CDR3 spans 14 residues. Germline CDR1 reads MDHEN; CDR2 reads SYDVKM. V was cut by 5 bases and J by 6 bases, with 14 bases left in between. CDR3 bases: TGTGCCAGCAGTCGTCACGGGGCCCCCAATGAGCAGTTCTTC. This sequence encodes CASSRHGAPNEQFF.

This clone showed up many times. The chain couples TRBV6-2 or TRBV6-3 to TRBJ1-2; D remains ambiguous. Germline V CDR1 and CDR2: MNHEY, SVGEGT. The CDR3 spans 14 residues. Trimming stripped 0 bases from V and 7 bases from J, with 12 bases between. The CDR3, as DNA: TGTGCCAGCAGTTACTCGGCCCGGGGAGGTGGCTACACCTTC. As protein: CASSYSARGGGYTF.

At least ten counts were recorded for this clone. The same CDR3 is also encoded by other DNA sequences in this sample. The genes are TRBV19 and TRBJ1-2; 9 bases match TRBD1. V was pared by 7 bases and J by 7 bases, with 10 bases of the junction left unmatched. CDR3 length: 14 amino acids. Germline V lookup: CDR1 LNHDA, CDR2 SQIVND (reference sequence). The CDR3 is CASTTRDRVTGYTF. CDR3 coding DNA: TGTGCCAGTACCACTCGGGACAGGGTGACTGGCTACACCTTC.

The V gene is TRBV6-2 or TRBV6-3, the J gene TRBJ2-7, with D perhaps matching TRBD1 or TRBD2 (5 bases each). CDR1 MNHEY and CDR2 SVGEGT come from the germline V gene. V shed 8 bases and J shed 12 bases, with 26 bases lying between them. CDR3 size: 14 residues. DNA of the CDR3: TGTGCCAGCCTCCCCGGGGCAGCCCCATTTCGGCGGTACTTC. Translated: CASLPGAAPFRRYF.

This clone was detected ten times or more. The chain carries TRBV12-3 or TRBV12-4 and TRBJ2-1, with TRBD2 matching over 13 bases. The CDR3 has 15 amino acids. Trimming removed 6 bases from V and 10 bases from J; junction bases left unmatched: 9. DNA for the CDR3: TGTGCCAGCAGCCTACTAGCGGGAGGGCTAGGCGAGCAGTTCTTC. Its translation: CASSLLAGGLGEQFF.

On this clone: One base away lies a much larger clone, so this may be a sequencing read error. Other DNA sequences in the same sample also yield this CDR3. The chain combines TRBV24-1 with TRBJ2-5; a possible D gene is TRBD1 (5 bases). The germline V and J ends were trimmed by 3 bases and 5 bases, with 12 bases remaining between them. The germline CDR1 and CDR2 sequences are KGHDR and SFDVKD. The CDR3 has 14 residues. The CDR3 loop reads CATSDPTGVETQYF. CDR3 in DNA: TGTGCCACCAGTGATCCTACAGGTGTCGAGACCCAGTACTTC.

This clone was seen ten or more times. V is TRBV7-8 and J is TRBJ1-1; no firm D call. Germline CDR1 and CDR2: SGHVS and FQNEAQ. Trimming took off 2 bases at V and 0 bases at J, with 4 bases between the two ends. The CDR3 loop spans 13 amino acids. The chain's CDR3 is CASSLLVNTEAFF. The CDR3 region has the DNA TGTGCCAGCAGCTTATTAGTGAACACTGAAGCTTTCTTT.

This clone was counted at least ten times. The CDR3 is CASSLGSRTAQETQYF. CDR3 in DNA: TGTGCCAGCAGCTTGGGCTCCCGGACAGCGCAGGAGACCCAGTACTTC. V usage is TRBV7-9 and J usage is TRBJ2-5, with D possibly matching TRBD1 (6 bases). The CDR3 is 16 amino acids. Germline V gene sequence: CDR1 SEHNR, CDR2 FQNEAQ (reference sequence). V shed 3 bases and J shed 5 bases, with 19 bases lying between them.

This clone was seen many times. The chain carries TRBV2 and TRBJ2-3; possibly TRBD1 for D (5 bases). This CDR3 has 14 residues. CDR1 is SNHLY and CDR2 is FYNNEI in the germline V gene. V dropped 7 bases and J dropped 10 bases, with 21 bases sitting between them. CDR3 sequence: CASTEGVVSLAQYF. The CDR3 nucleotides are TGTGCCAGCACCGAAGGGGTAGTATCCTTAGCGCAGTATTTT.